The 19 T cell receptor beta chains reported below all come from one sample, sequenced in a study of control samples from healthy donors and cancer patients (dated by TCRdb to between 2020 and 2021). Library preparation used the immunoSEQ multiplex PCR assay. TCRdb took over this immuneACCESS table, retaining in-frame rearrangements with V and J assigned. Such tables are incomplete; in checked studies, under half of the missing clones stem from an unresolved V gene, and the remainder is unexplained. Recorded for this sample are about 150,000 clones; roughly 89% of them occurred a single time. The ten largest clones capture about 4.9% of the sample. Sequencing was done on a sample of blood. The source of these receptors is a man younger than 45 in good health.

The CDR3: CASGSRTSGRNTGELFF. CDR3 DNA sequence: TGTGCTAGTGGCTCTCGGACTAGCGGGAGGAACACCGGGGAGCTGTTTTTT. The chain uses TRBV12-5 and TRBJ2-2, with 13 bases lining up with TRBD2. This CDR3 is built from 17 residues. The germline V gene encodes CDR1 LGHNT and CDR2 FRNRAP. After removal of 6 bases from V and 1 base from J, the junction contained 5 bases not matched to a gene.

Only one count was recorded for this clone. V and J are TRBV6-1 and TRBJ2-1, with 7 nucleotides matching TRBD2. CDR1 and CDR2 (germline): MNHNS, SASEGT. With V trimmed by 3 bases and J by 5 bases, 4 bases remained unmatched. CDR3 length: 14 amino acids. The chain's CDR3 is CASSERGSNNEQFF. DNA for the CDR3: TGTGCCAGCAGTGAGCGGGGGTCTAACAATGAGCAGTTCTTC.

V is TRBV7-2 and J is TRBJ2-7, with 15 bases identical to TRBD2. Germline CDR1 is SGHTA and CDR2 is FQGNSA. V lost 4 bases and J lost 5; bases outside the gene matches: 9. CDR3 length equals 17 residues. DNA of the CDR3: TGTGCCAGCAGCTCGGGACTAGCGGGGGGCCGATGGGACGAGCAGTACTTC. Protein product: CASSSGLAGGRWDEQYF.

The chain combines TRBV13 with TRBJ1-4; 7 positions match TRBD1. In germline, CDR1 is PRHDT, CDR2 FYEKMQ (reference sequence). J lost 17 bases, V lost 6 bases, and 12 bases had no gene match. This CDR3 contains 12 residues. CDR3 protein: CASSNQTGVVFF. The DNA of the CDR3 is TGTGCCAGCAGTAACCAAACAGGGGTCGTATTTTTT.

V and J are TRBV15 and TRBJ1-4; no clear D gene. CDR3 length equals 14 residues. Trimming shortened V by 4 bases and J by 3 bases, and 9 bases separated the two germline ends. Germline V lookup: CDR1 LNHNV, CDR2 YYDKDF (reference sequence). The CDR3 region is CATSNWGSNEKLFF. CDR3 nucleotide sequence: TGTGCCACCAGCAACTGGGGATCTAATGAAAAACTGTTTTTT.

The chain employs TRBV24-1 and TRBJ1-5, with D uncertain. The germline CDR1 and CDR2 sequences are KGHDR and SFDVKD. Between the trimmed V and J ends, which lost 10 bases and 3 bases, there was a span of 15 bases. This CDR3 is built from 14 residues. DNA of the CDR3: TGTGCCACGTCGGGCAGTTTCGTCAATCAGCCCCAGCATTTT. Translated, it gives CATSGSFVNQPQHF.

The genes are TRBV12-5 and TRBJ1-1; D unresolved. Per the germline V gene, CDR1 is LGHNT and CDR2 is FRNRAP. The length of the CDR3 is 14 residues. Trimming pared 6 bases from V and 4 bases from J, leaving 15 bases between. CDR3 nucleotides: TGTGCTAGTGGCCCGCCGAAGGCGGGCACTGAAGCTTTCTTT. It codes for CASGPPKAGTEAFF.

This sequence joins TRBV5-1 and TRBJ1-2, with 7 bases matching TRBD1. The V gene end was trimmed by 0 bases and the J gene end by 7 bases; junction bases not matched to a gene: 9. This CDR3 has 15 amino acids. The germline V gene encodes CDR1 SGHRS and CDR2 YFSETQ. CDR3 DNA: TGCGCCAGCAGCTTGGAACCTTCAGGGGGGGCTGGCTACACCTTC. This encodes CASSLEPSGGAGYTF.

This chain joins TRBV6-6 and TRBJ1-4; weak D call: TRBD1 (6 bases). Trimming shortened V by 4 bases and J by 5 bases, and 11 bases separated the two germline ends. Looked up from germline, CDR1 is MNHNY and CDR2 is SVGAGI (reference sequence). There are 14 residues in the CDR3. CDR3 loop: CASSSDTGNEKLFF. CDR3 nucleotides: TGTGCCAGCAGTTCCGATACAGGGAATGAAAAACTGTTTTTT.

V usage is TRBV21-1 and J usage is TRBJ1-1. TRBV21-1 represents a pseudogene. CDR3 size: 16 residues. CDR3 DNA: TGTGCCAGCAGACAATCCGGGGTTTCCATGAACACTGAAGCTTTCTTT. This gives the protein CASRQSGVSMNTEAFF.

This clone has only a few counts. This chain joins TRBV4-3 and TRBJ2-3; 10 positions agree with TRBD2. V dropped 3 bases and J dropped 2; count of bases not matched to a gene: 2. The CDR3 runs 15 residues. Germline CDR1 and CDR2: LGHNA and YSLEER. The CDR3 DNA follows: TGCGCCAGCAGCCAGGGACTAGCGATCACAGATACGCAGTATTTT. Protein: CASSQGLAITDTQYF.

V gene TRBV5-4 combines with J gene TRBJ2-5, with 8 bases fitting TRBD2. Germline V CDR1 and CDR2: SGHNT, YYREEE (reference sequence). The CDR3 consists of 16 residues. The V segment lost 6 bases and the J segment 4 bases; nucleotides outside the gene matches: 14. For the CDR3, the DNA is TGTGCCAGCACCGAAGGGGGAGCGGGAGAGGTAGAGACCCAGTACTTC. It encodes CASTEGGAGEVETQYF. The variable domain in full, with the rest retrieved from reference TRBV5-4 and TRBJ2-5, is ETGVTQSPTHLIKTRGQQVTLRCSSQSGHNTVSWYQQALGQGPQFIFQYYREEENGRGNFPPRFSGLQFPNYSSELNVNALELDDSALYLCASTEGGAGEVETQYFGPGTRLLVL.

The chain employs TRBV5-1 and TRBJ2-2, with TRBD2 matching 10 bases. After removal of 0 bases from V and 3 bases from J, the junction contained 2 bases not matched to a gene. The CDR3 is 16 amino acids. Germline values: CDR1 SGHRS, CDR2 YFSETQ. The CDR3 bases are TGCGCCAGCAGCTTGGGGCTAGCGGGGGACACCGGGGAGCTGTTTTTT. It specifies CASSLGLAGDTGELFF.

The chain has TRBV7-3 and TRBJ2-3, with 7 bases aligning to TRBD2. Germline CDR1 reads SGHTA; CDR2 reads FQGTGA. This CDR3 comprises 13 residues. The V and J ends lost 6 bases and 4 bases, in that order; junction bases with no gene match: 4. This chain's CDR3 is CASSWGGSDTQYF. Here the CDR3 DNA reads TGTGCCAGCAGTTGGGGGGGATCAGATACGCAGTATTTT.

The V and J genes are TRBV5-1 and TRBJ1-4, with D hard to call. V dropped 4 bases and J dropped 8 bases, with 15 bases sitting between them. The CDR3 runs 14 residues. Germline V gene sequence: CDR1 SGHRS, CDR2 YFSETQ. This CDR3 is CASSRSTASEKLFF. CDR3 DNA: TGCGCCAGCAGCCGGTCAACGGCAAGCGAAAAACTGTTTTTT.

This rearrangement joins TRBV5-1 to TRBJ2-6; D not certain. The CDR3 contains 14 residues. The germline gives CDR1 SGHRS, CDR2 YFSETQ. Trimming pared 4 bases from V and 3 bases from J, leaving 8 bases between. Here the CDR3 reads CASSTEVGANVLTF. For the CDR3, the DNA is TGCGCCAGCAGCACGGAAGTTGGGGCCAACGTCCTGACTTTC.

The chain links TRBV5-6 to TRBJ1-2, with TRBD1 identical over 7 bases. The CDR3 extends over 14 amino acids. Germline V lookup: CDR1 SGHDT, CDR2 YYEEEE. After removal of 5 bases from V and 2 bases from J, the junction contained 6 bases not matched to a gene. CDR3 sequence (DNA): TGTGCCAGCAGGTCGATACAGGGGAACTATGGCTACACCTTC. It is translated as CASRSIQGNYGYTF.

The chain recombines TRBV2 with TRBJ2-7, with TRBD1 matching 8 bases. Germline V lookup: CDR1 SNHLY, CDR2 FYNNEI. J lost 1 base, V lost 6 bases, and 8 bases had no gene match. CDR3 length: 15 amino acids. In DNA form, the CDR3 reads TGTGCCAGCAGCACGGACAGGGCGAGGTCCTACGAGCAGTACTTC. Translation: CASSTDRARSYEQYF.

The rearrangement joins TRBV4-1 to TRBJ1-3; D unclear. Germline V gives CDR1 MGHRA, CDR2 YSYEKL. The CDR3 totals 14 residues. Between the trimmed V and J ends, which lost 0 bases and 7 bases, there was a span of 10 bases. For the CDR3, the DNA is TGCGCCAGCAGCCAAGATGGAGTGTTTAACACCATATATTTT. Protein sequence: CASSQDGVFNTIYF.